The T cell receptor (beta chain) described here comes from a study of neurological immune-mediated disorders. Study results and caveats: Expansion of TCR clones was greatest in HTLV-1-associated myelopathy and smallest in multiple sclerosis, where it fell below that of healthy controls.

The table lists this clonotype with many counts. The antigen is unknown. CDR3 size: 14 residues. From germline, CDR1 is SGHVS and CDR2 FNYEAQ. Trimming took 5 bases from V and 8 from J; bases not matched to a gene: 9. TCRdb recomputed calls from the 5' RACE reads with MiXCR, one row per CDR3 protein. The data contain tens of thousands of distinct CDR3 sequences, less than 4% of them singletons. This chain links TRBV7-6 with TRBJ2-1, with 7 bases identical to TRBD2. Sequencing was carried out using PBMCs. This receptor was identified in a man between 25 and 39 years old with multiple sclerosis. The CDR3 reads CASSPSTREDEQFF. The CDR3 bases are TGTGCCAGCAGCCCGAGTACCCGGGAGGATGAGCAGTTCTTC.